This T cell receptor beta chain stems from a study of CD8 T cells in Susac syndrome. Reverse transcription used roughly 0.5 to 1 ug RNA and random hexamers. TCRdb processed the immunoSEQ multiplex PCR reads anew with MiXCR; each CDR3 protein has one entry. This sample yields around 150,000 distinct CDR3 sequences, of which approximately 95% are seen a single time; about 0.086% belongs to the top ten. The multiple sclerosis controls were treatment-naive patients affected by stable or active relapsing-remitting disease. TEMRA cells were enriched by FACS, while CD8+ and CD4+ T cells were obtained through a negative isolation that was performed magnetically. CDR3 length: 14 residues. V dropped 4 bases and J dropped 3; count of bases not matched to a gene: 5.

Sequencing was done on a sample of CD4+ T cells from PBMCs. The genes are TRBV12-3 or TRBV12-4 and TRBJ2-5; 7 bases are a match to TRBD2. The source is a human donor with multiple sclerosis. The CDR3 region is CASSWGGGEETQYF. The CDR3 DNA reads as TGTGCCAGCAGTTGGGGGGGAGGGGAAGAGACCCAGTACTTC.